The 22 T cell receptor beta chains given below trace back to one sample, sequenced in a study of OX40 agonist ivuxolimab in advanced cancers. Here immunoSEQ multiplex PCR was the method, and the copy in TCRdb shows in-frame clones only, minus some. The sample has approximately 69,000 clones; 84% are singletons. This sample comprised CD4+ or CD8+ T cells sorted from blood, obtained in a trial of the OX40 agonist ivuxolimab. Source of these receptors: an adult with an advanced solid tumor such as melanoma, head and neck, liver or kidney cancer.

This chain connects TRBV28 to TRBJ1-6; 9 nucleotides align to TRBD1. Germline values: CDR1 MDHEN, CDR2 SYDVKM. This CDR3 spans 16 amino acids. The junction had 8 bases not matched to a gene; V was cut back by 8 bases and J by 3 bases. The CDR3 here is CASGLATGGYNSPLHF. The CDR3 region has the DNA TGTGCCAGCGGCCTGGCGACAGGGGGCTATAATTCACCCCTCCACTTT.

This clone was seen just once. This chain connects TRBV6-4 to TRBJ1-2; 8 bases match TRBD1. CDR1 and CDR2 (germline): MRHNA, SNTAGT. The CDR3 totals 15 residues. V was pared by 0 bases and J by 3 bases, with 3 bases of the junction left unmatched. CDR3: CASSDSRQGYYGYTF. The CDR3 coding sequence is TGTGCCAGCAGTGACTCGAGACAGGGGTACTATGGCTACACCTTC.

V gene TRBV7-2 combines with J gene TRBJ2-5, with D unclear. Germline CDR1 is SGHTA and CDR2 is FQGNSA. The CDR3 extends over 11 amino acids. V was pared by 4 bases and J by 0 bases, with 0 bases between. CDR3 DNA: TGTGCCAGCAGCTACCAAGAGACCCAGTACTTC. Amino acids: CASSYQETQYF.

In its sample, this clone was seen once. The V gene is TRBV7-2, the J gene TRBJ1-6; no clear D. Germline V gene lookup returns CDR1 SGHTA and CDR2 FQGNSA. There are 14 residues in the CDR3. Trimming took 2 bases from V and 5 from J, leaving 7 bases between them. The CDR3 region has the DNA TGTGCCAGCAGCTTACAGTCCGATAATTCACCCCTCCACTTT. Translating gives CASSLQSDNSPLHF.

This CDR3 is CASSPGTGDEKLFF. The DNA of the CDR3 is TGTGCCAGCTCACCCGGGACAGGCGATGAAAAACTGTTTTTT. V gene TRBV18 combines with J gene TRBJ1-4; 8 bases are shared with TRBD1. Trimming cost V 3 bases and J 6 bases; bases outside gene matches: 3. CDR1 and CDR2 from the germline V gene are KGHSH and LQKENI. The CDR3 length is 14 residues. Based on the CDR3 plus reference TRBV18 and TRBJ1-4, the full variable domain is NAGVMQNPRHLVRRRGQEARLRCSPMKGHSHVYWYRQLPEEGLKFMVYLQKENIIDESGMPKERFSAEFPKEGPSILRIQQVVRGDSAAYFCASSPGTGDEKLFFGSGTQLSVL.

This clone was detected a few times. This chain's CDR3 is CAISAPTGSYEQYF. The CDR3 DNA is TGTGCCATCAGTGCGCCGACCGGGAGCTACGAGCAGTACTTC. This rearrangement joins TRBV10-3 to TRBJ2-7, with TRBD2 as a possible D gene (6 bases). Trimming took 4 bases from V and 3 from J, leaving 13 bases between them. The CDR3 sequence is 14 residues long. CDR1 is ENHRY and CDR2 is SYGVKD in the germline V gene.

This clone appeared once. The chain couples TRBV5-4 to TRBJ2-2, with 7 bases lining up with TRBD1. This CDR3 region has 15 residues. Germline-derived CDR1 and CDR2 are SGHNT and YYREEE (reference sequence). V shed 7 bases and J 2 bases; nucleotides not matched to a gene: 8. The CDR3 is CASGPRDSNTGELFF. CDR3 nucleotide sequence: TGTGCCAGCGGCCCTCGGGACAGCAACACCGGGGAGCTGTTTTTT.

The gene calls are TRBV7-2 and TRBJ1-1; D call uncertain. V lost 1 base and J lost 1, with 4 bases in between. In germline, CDR1 is SGHTA, CDR2 FQGNSA. This CDR3 comprises 13 residues. CDR3 residues: CASSLVENTEAFF. The CDR3 DNA is TGTGCCAGCAGCTTAGTGGAGAACACTGAAGCTTTCTTT.

This clone was picked up one time. The rearrangement joins TRBV6-5 to TRBJ2-3, with 8 bases matching TRBD2. Germline values: CDR1 MNHEY, CDR2 SVGAGI. V shed 2 bases and J 4 bases; nucleotides not matched to a gene: 5. The CDR3 length is 15 residues. The CDR3 is CASSYQLAGPDTQYF. DNA for the CDR3: TGTGCCAGCAGTTACCAATTAGCGGGGCCAGATACGCAGTATTTT.

The J gene is TRBJ2-7, the V gene TRBV10-3; TRBD1 might be the D (6 bases). Germline CDR1 reads ENHRY; CDR2 reads SYGVKD. V was pared by 10 bases and J by 9 bases, with 22 bases between. This CDR3 comprises 13 residues. CDR3 nucleotides: TGTGCCACTTGGATACAGGGAAGTGGGGCGCAGTACTTC. This sequence encodes CATWIQGSGAQYF.

The chain combines TRBV2 with TRBJ2-7; 8 bases are a match to TRBD1. Germline-derived CDR1 and CDR2 are SNHLY and FYNNEI. This CDR3 has 12 amino acids. V lost 5 bases to trimming and J lost 6 bases; unmatched junction nucleotides: 3. Here the CDR3 DNA reads TGTGCCAGCAGTACGGACAGGGTCGAGCAGTACTTC. Encoded protein: CASSTDRVEQYF.

The rearrangement links TRBV6-5 to TRBJ1-2; 7 bases align to TRBD1. Germline V lookup: CDR1 MNHEY, CDR2 SVGAGI. Losses at the gene ends were 0 bases for V and 4 bases for J; bases not matched to a gene: 5. This CDR3 is built from 15 residues. CDR3 coding DNA: TGTGCCAGCAGTTACTCGGCCAGGGGGGGCTATGGCTACACCTTC. It translates to CASSYSARGGYGYTF.

This chain joins TRBV19 and TRBJ1-5, with no clear D. CDR1 LNHDA and CDR2 SQIVND come from the germline V gene (reference sequence). Trimming pared 5 bases from V and 3 bases from J, leaving 8 bases between. This CDR3 is built from 13 residues. The CDR3 region is CASSPRDNQPQHF. CDR3 coding DNA: TGTGCCAGTAGTCCCAGAGACAATCAGCCCCAGCATTTT.

V usage is TRBV18 and J usage is TRBJ1-2, with 9 bases identical to TRBD1. CDR1 and CDR2 from the germline V gene are KGHSH and LQKENI. The CDR3 totals 14 residues. V was pared by 4 bases and J by 5 bases, with 5 bases of the junction left unmatched. CDR3 nucleotide sequence: TGTGCCAGCTCACGCGGGGGACAGGGTTATGGCTACACCTTC. Translating gives CASSRGGQGYGYTF. The full variable domain, completed using reference TRBV18 and TRBJ1-2, is NAGVMQNPRHLVRRRGQEARLRCSPMKGHSHVYWYRQLPEEGLKFMVYLQKENIIDESGMPKERFSAEFPKEGPSILRIQQVVRGDSAAYFCASSRGGQGYGYTFGSGTRLTVV.

The chain has TRBV11-2 and TRBJ2-6, with D hard to call. CDR1 and CDR2 (germline): SGHAT, FQNNGV. The CDR3 contains 15 residues. Trimming stripped 1 base from V and 0 bases from J, with 4 bases between. The CDR3, as DNA: TGTGCCAGCAGCTTAGGGAACTCTGGGGCCAACGTCCTGACTTTC. It translates to CASSLGNSGANVLTF.

The chain has TRBV7-2 and TRBJ1-5; the D is unclear. This CDR3 is built from 15 residues. CDR1 and CDR2 from the germline V gene are SGHTA and FQGNSA. The ends were cut back, 7 bases at V and 3 bases at J, with 16 bases in the middle. The CDR3 nucleotides read TGTGCCAGCAAGCCGTTCGGCCTTAACAATCAGCCCCAGCATTTT. This gives the protein CASKPFGLNNQPQHF.

The chain carries TRBV18 and TRBJ2-2; 11 bases line up with TRBD1. The CDR3 runs 15 residues. The V segment lost 6 bases and the J segment 5 bases; nucleotides outside the gene matches: 5. Per germline, CDR1 KGHSH and CDR2 LQKENI. The CDR3, as DNA: TGTGCCAGCTCGCCCGGGACAGGGGGAACCGGGGAGCTGTTTTTT. This codes for CASSPGTGGTGELFF.

V and J are TRBV10-3 and TRBJ1-6, with 9 bases fitting TRBD1. CDR1 is ENHRY, CDR2 SYGVKD, per germline. The V gene end was trimmed by 3 bases and the J gene end by 8 bases; junction bases not matched to a gene: 5. This CDR3 is built from 15 residues. The CDR3 DNA reads as TGTGCCATCAGTGATAGACAGGGGGATTATTCACCCCTCCACTTT. It yields the protein CAISDRQGDYSPLHF.

The chain uses TRBV2 and TRBJ2-3; perhaps TRBD2 as D (7 bases). This CDR3 is 15 amino acids long. Germline V lookup: CDR1 SNHLY, CDR2 FYNNEI. Trimming cost V 3 bases and J 1 base, with 11 bases left between them. The CDR3 DNA is TGTGCCAGCAGTGACGGGGGGCTCGGCACAGATACGCAGTATTTT. The encoded protein is CASSDGGLGTDTQYF.

The chain employs TRBV6-4 and TRBJ2-2; D ambiguous. Germline V CDR1 and CDR2: MRHNA, SNTAGT. V was clipped by 0 bases and J by 6 bases, with 5 bases between them. The CDR3 runs to 13 residues. The CDR3 region is CASSDSPSGELFF. CDR3 nucleotide sequence: TGTGCCAGCAGTGACTCCCCTTCCGGGGAGCTGTTTTTT.

V is TRBV7-2 and J is TRBJ1-4; a weak D match, TRBD1 (5 bases). Germline CDR1 is SGHTA and CDR2 is FQGNSA. V lost 5 bases and J lost 4, with 11 bases in between. CDR3 length: 14 residues. In nucleotides, the CDR3 is TGTGCCAGCAGCAGCCAGGGTAATAATGAAAAACTGTTTTTT. Protein: CASSSQGNNEKLFF. The whole variable domain, filled in from reference TRBV7-2 and TRBJ1-4, reads GAGVSQSPSNKVTEKGKDVELRCDPISGHTALYWYRQSLGQGLEFLIYFQGNSAPDKSGLPSDRFSAERTGGSVSTLTIQRTQQEDSAVYLCASSSQGNNEKLFFGSGTQLSVL.

This chain connects TRBV5-1 to TRBJ2-1; TRBD2 aligns across 11 bases. Looked up from germline, CDR1 is SGHRS and CDR2 is YFSETQ. V was clipped by 10 bases and J by 5 bases; unmatched bases: 8. The CDR3 runs to 14 residues. This CDR3 reads CAGRLAGPDNEQFF. The CDR3 region has the DNA TGCGCCGGCCGACTAGCGGGGCCCGACAATGAGCAGTTCTTC.